The TCR beta chain described here comes from a study of blood T cell repertoires in COVID-19. Background on the study: Italy, Spain and the United States were the sources of the convalescent and acute COVID-19 samples. PBMCs, B-cell-depleted T cells, or T cells were the source of the cDNA or gDNA that made up the material.

Under the authors' procedure: Researchers report that nucleated cell counts were estimated from reference gene primer amplification. Clones were sequenced by immunoSEQ multiplex PCR, and TCRdb holds only the in-frame ones, with some missing. Clonal size and the V and J genes are those of that table, whereas D and trimming came from the DNA. Seen here are more than 300,000 clones, roughly 90% observed once, and the top ten hold 5.5% to 7.5%. The V gene's germline CDR1 is LGHDT and CDR2 YNNKEL (reference sequence). This CDR3 is 13 amino acids long. Trimming pared 3 bases from V and 10 bases from J, leaving 13 bases between. Seattle's cohort entered during active infection and was followed longitudinally.

The sequence was collected from a woman in her sixties or seventies with COVID-19, enrolled during active disease. The chain has TRBV3-1 (or the pseudogene TRBV3-2) and TRBJ2-4, with a possible D match to TRBD2 (5 bases). The sequencing input was peripheral blood. The CDR3 spells CASSHLDGDIQYF. DNA of the CDR3: TGTGCCAGCAGCCATCTGGACGGGGATATTCAGTACTTC.